This is a list of T cell receptor beta chains from one sample in a study of OX40 agonist ivuxolimab in advanced cancers. Using immunoSEQ multiplex PCR, the repertoire was profiled, and TCRdb retains in-frame clones only, with some absent. This table has about 99,000 clones, roughly 95% appearing once. Sequencing was performed on CD4+ or CD8+ T cells sorted from blood, taken in a trial of the OX40 agonist ivuxolimab. The receptors derive from an adult with an advanced solid tumor such as melanoma, head and neck, liver or kidney cancer. CDR3s include the opening cysteine and the closing phenylalanine or tryptophan. D genes are given only for firm matches. Size is omitted from some rows. Given values are once, few, many or a class for expanded clones.

j_gene: TRBJ2-5
v_gene: TRBV4-1
d_gene: .
abundance: .
CDR3aa: CASSQVRAGLGETQYF
CDR3nt: TGCGCCAGCAGCCAAGTACGCGCCGGTCTGGGGGAGACCCAGTACTTC

j_gene: TRBJ2-2
v_gene: TRBV6-1
d_gene: .
abundance: .
CDR3aa: CASRVPGELFF
CDR3nt: TGTGCCAGCAGGGTCCCCGGGGAGCTGTTTTTT

j_gene: TRBJ1-6
v_gene: TRBV7-2
d_gene: .
abundance: .
CDR3aa: CASSPNRGNSPLHF
CDR3nt: TGTGCCAGCAGCCCGAATCGTGGCAATTCACCCCTCCACTTT

j_gene: TRBJ2-3
v_gene: TRBV29-1
d_gene: TRBD2
abundance: .
CDR3aa: CSVDGQAGGDTQYF
CDR3nt: TGCAGCGTTGATGGGCAAGCGGGGGGAGATACGCAGTATTTT

j_gene: TRBJ1-4
v_gene: TRBV25-1
d_gene: .
abundance: .
CDR3aa: CASSGHQREKLFF
CDR3nt: TGTGCCAGCAGTGGACACCAAAGGGAAAAACTGTTTTTT

j_gene: TRBJ1-5
v_gene: TRBV4-1
d_gene: .
abundance: .
CDR3aa: CASSQDVTGASNQPQHF
CDR3nt: TGCGCCAGCAGCCAAGACGTAACAGGAGCTAGCAATCAGCCCCAGCATTTT

j_gene: TRBJ2-3
v_gene: TRBV7-2
d_gene: .
abundance: .
CDR3aa: CASSLNADTQYF
CDR3nt: TGTGCCAGCAGCTTAAATGCAGATACGCAGTATTTT

j_gene: TRBJ1-1
v_gene: TRBV25-1
d_gene: .
abundance: .
CDR3aa: CASSELLLAKNTEAFF
CDR3nt: TGTGCCAGCAGTGAACTTCTTCTCGCGAAGAACACTGAAGCTTTCTTT

j_gene: TRBJ2-7
v_gene: TRBV7-9
d_gene: .
abundance: .
CDR3aa: CASSSRGRDYEQYF
CDR3nt: TGTGCCAGCAGCAGCCGGGGGCGGGACTACGAGCAGTACTTC

j_gene: TRBJ2-4
v_gene: TRBV15
d_gene: .
abundance: .
CDR3aa: CATSRAPIGGQNIQYF
CDR3nt: TGTGCCACCAGCAGAGCCCCAATCGGGGGCCAAAACATTCAGTACTTC

j_gene: TRBJ2-6
v_gene: TRBV30
d_gene: .
abundance: once
CDR3aa: CAWPGGDRVSGANVLTF
CDR3nt: TGTGCCTGGCCCGGGGGGGACAGGGTCTCTGGGGCCAACGTCCTGACTTTC

j_gene: TRBJ2-2
v_gene: TRBV5-4
d_gene: .
abundance: .
CDR3aa: CASTVRGLTGELFF
CDR3nt: TGTGCCAGCACCGTGCGGGGGCTCACCGGGGAGCTGTTTTTT

j_gene: TRBJ1-6
v_gene: TRBV19
d_gene: .
abundance: .
CDR3aa: CASSRRVEDSPLHF
CDR3nt: TGTGCCAGTAGTAGACGGGTAGAGGATTCACCCCTCCACTTT

j_gene: TRBJ2-3
v_gene: TRBV28
d_gene: .
abundance: .
CDR3aa: CASPRAGARFTDTQYF
CDR3nt: TGTGCCAGCCCCCGGGCGGGGGCGCGATTCACAGATACGCAGTATTTT

j_gene: TRBJ2-5
v_gene: TRBV7-9
d_gene: .
abundance: .
CDR3aa: CASSLEIGETQYF
CDR3nt: TGTGCCAGCAGTTTGGAGATCGGGGAGACCCAGTACTTC

j_gene: TRBJ1-4
v_gene: TRBV6-5
d_gene: .
abundance: .
CDR3aa: CASMGTTAELFF
CDR3nt: TGTGCCAGCATGGGCACCACAGCTGAACTGTTTTTT

j_gene: TRBJ1-5
v_gene: TRBV7-9
d_gene: .
abundance: .
CDR3aa: CASSFGGQPQHF
CDR3nt: TGTGCCAGCAGCTTCGGGGGACAGCCCCAGCATTTT

j_gene: TRBJ2-4
v_gene: TRBV7-2
d_gene: .
abundance: .
CDR3aa: CASSVTRTSGIQYF
CDR3nt: TGTGCCAGCAGCGTTACTAGGACGAGCGGCATTCAGTACTTC

j_gene: TRBJ1-1
v_gene: TRBV11-2
d_gene: TRBD1
abundance: once
CDR3aa: CASSFGAGGAEAFF
CDR3nt: TGTGCCAGCAGCTTTGGGGCAGGGGGAGCTGAAGCTTTCTTT

j_gene: TRBJ2-1
v_gene: TRBV11-2
d_gene: TRBD1
abundance: .
CDR3aa: CASSYLQGAYNEQFF
CDR3nt: TGTGCCAGCAGCTATCTACAGGGGGCCTACAATGAGCAGTTCTTC

j_gene: TRBJ2-4
v_gene: TRBV10-3
d_gene: TRBD1
abundance: .
CDR3aa: CAISASSTGTGLDKNIQYF
CDR3nt: TGTGCCATCAGTGCCTCATCAACCGGGACAGGGTTGGACAAAAACATTCAGTACTTC

j_gene: TRBJ2-1
v_gene: TRBV29-1
d_gene: TRBD2
abundance: .
CDR3aa: CSVSRSLAASSYNEQFF
CDR3nt: TGCAGCGTTTCCCGTTCCCTAGCGGCTAGCTCCTACAATGAGCAGTTCTTC

j_gene: TRBJ1-3
v_gene: TRBV7-2
d_gene: .
abundance: .
CDR3aa: CATQEAGNTIYF
CDR3nt: TGTGCCACCCAGGAGGCTGGAAACACCATATATTTT

j_gene: TRBJ2-7
v_gene: TRBV7-2
d_gene: TRBD1
abundance: once
CDR3aa: CASSFSRTGGFDEQYF
CDR3nt: TGTGCCAGCAGCTTTTCTAGGACAGGGGGCTTTGACGAGCAGTACTTC

j_gene: TRBJ2-6
v_gene: TRBV7-9
d_gene: .
abundance: .
CDR3aa: CASILRQGGAGANVLTF
CDR3nt: TGTGCCAGCATCCTAAGGCAGGGCGGGGCTGGGGCCAACGTCCTGACTTTC